Sequencing of this T cell receptor (beta chain) was carried out in a study of blood T cell repertoires in COVID-19. Profiled with immunoSEQ multiplex PCR; TCRdb holds only in-frame clones, not every one. The repertoire holds 390,000 or so clones, 89% seen once, with around 3% in the top ten. Enrolment of Seattle patients took place during active infection, and they were followed longitudinally. The sequence derives from a woman aged 30 to 39 with COVID-19, enrolled during active disease. Sequenced sample: peripheral blood.

The CDR3 spells CASSQPLAGGPVRQFF. CDR3 nucleotide sequence: TGCGCCAGCAGCCAACCACTAGCGGGGGGGCCAGTACGGCAGTTCTTC. The chain recombines TRBV4-1 with TRBJ2-1, with TRBD2 matching 13 bases. V was clipped by 2 bases and J by 12 bases; unmatched bases: 10. The germline V gene has CDR1 MGHRA and CDR2 YSYEKL. The length of the CDR3 is 16 residues.